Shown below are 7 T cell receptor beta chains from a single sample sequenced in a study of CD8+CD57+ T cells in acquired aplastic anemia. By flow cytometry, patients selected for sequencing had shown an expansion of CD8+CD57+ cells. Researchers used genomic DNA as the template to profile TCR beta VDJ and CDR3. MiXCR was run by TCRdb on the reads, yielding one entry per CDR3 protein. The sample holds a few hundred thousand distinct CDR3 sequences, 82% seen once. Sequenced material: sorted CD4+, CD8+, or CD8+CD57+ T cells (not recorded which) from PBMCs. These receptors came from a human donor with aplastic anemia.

The CDR3 bases are TGTGCCAGCAGCGTAGGGGGGCAGAGAGAGACCCAGTACTTC. This translates into CASSVGGQRETQYF. This sequence joins TRBV11-2 and TRBJ2-5; D is tentatively TRBD1 or TRBD2 (6 bases each). The CDR3 is 14 amino acids. Trimming pared 5 bases from V and 4 bases from J, leaving 14 bases between. Germline V gene sequence: CDR1 SGHAT, CDR2 FQNNGV.

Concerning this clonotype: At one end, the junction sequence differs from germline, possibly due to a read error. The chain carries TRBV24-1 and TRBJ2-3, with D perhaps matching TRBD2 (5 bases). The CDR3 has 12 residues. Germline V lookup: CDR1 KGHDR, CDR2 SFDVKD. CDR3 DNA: TGTGCCAGCAGCGTAGCGACCAATGCGCAGTATTTC. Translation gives CASSVATNAQYF.

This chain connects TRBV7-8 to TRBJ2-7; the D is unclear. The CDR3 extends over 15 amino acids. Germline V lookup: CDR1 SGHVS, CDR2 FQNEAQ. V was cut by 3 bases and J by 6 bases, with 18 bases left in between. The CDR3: CASSLLEPLLSEQYF. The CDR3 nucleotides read TGTGCCAGCAGCTTGCTCGAGCCCCTACTCTCCGAGCAGTACTTC.

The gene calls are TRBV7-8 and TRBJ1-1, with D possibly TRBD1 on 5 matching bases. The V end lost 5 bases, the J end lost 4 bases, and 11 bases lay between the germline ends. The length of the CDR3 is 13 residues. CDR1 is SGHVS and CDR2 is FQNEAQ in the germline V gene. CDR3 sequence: CASSVTGGTEAFF. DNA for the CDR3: TGTGCCAGCAGCGTCACAGGAGGCACTGAAGCTTTCTTT. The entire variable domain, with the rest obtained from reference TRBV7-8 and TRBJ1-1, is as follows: GAGVSQSPRYKVAKRGQDVALRCDPISGHVSLFWYQQALGQGPEFLTYFQNEAQLDKSGLPSDRFFAERPEGSVSTLKIQRTQQEDSAVYLCASSVTGGTEAFFGQGTRLTVV.

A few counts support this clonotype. The chain's CDR3 is CSATTTPTTRLLQPQHF. The CDR3 DNA follows: TGCAGCGCTACCACAACCCCGACGACGAGGTTATTACAGCCCCAGCATTTT. This chain joins TRBV29-1 and TRBJ1-5, with D unclear. The V gene's germline CDR1 is SQVTM and CDR2 ANQGSEA. This CDR3 spans 17 amino acids. Trimming cost V 7 bases and J 7 bases, with 29 bases left between them. The whole variable domain, remainder taken from reference TRBV29-1 and TRBJ1-5, is SAVISQKPSRDICQRGTSLTIQCQVDSQVTMMFWYRQQPGQSLTLIATANQGSEATYESGFVIDKFPISRPNLTFSTLTVSNMSPEDSSIYLCSATTTPTTRLLQPQHFGDGTRLSIL.

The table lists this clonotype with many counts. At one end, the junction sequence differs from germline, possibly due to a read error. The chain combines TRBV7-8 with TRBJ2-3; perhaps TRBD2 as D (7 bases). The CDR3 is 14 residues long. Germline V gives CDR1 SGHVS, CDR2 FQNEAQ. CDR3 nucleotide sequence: TGTGCCAGCAGCTTAGCGGGGGGGCCCGATAAGCAGTATTTC. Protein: CASSLAGGPDKQYF.

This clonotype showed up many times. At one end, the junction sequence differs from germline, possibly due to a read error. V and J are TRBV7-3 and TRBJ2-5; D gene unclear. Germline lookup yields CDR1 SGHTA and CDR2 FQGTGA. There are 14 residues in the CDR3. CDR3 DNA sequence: TGTGCCAGCTCAAGAGAGGCCAACGCCGTTGAACACTATTTT. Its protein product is CASSREANAVEHYF.